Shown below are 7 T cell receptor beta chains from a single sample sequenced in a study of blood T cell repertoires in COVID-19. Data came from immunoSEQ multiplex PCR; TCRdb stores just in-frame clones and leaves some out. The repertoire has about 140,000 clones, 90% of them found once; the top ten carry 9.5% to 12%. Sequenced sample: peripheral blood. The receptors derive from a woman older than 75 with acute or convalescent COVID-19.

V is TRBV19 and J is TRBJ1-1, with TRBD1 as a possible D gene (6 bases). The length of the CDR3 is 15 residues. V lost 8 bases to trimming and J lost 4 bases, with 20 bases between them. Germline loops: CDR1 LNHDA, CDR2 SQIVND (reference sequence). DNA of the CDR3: TGTGCCAGTCAAATCAACAGGGAGTTGGGCACTGAAGCTTTCTTT. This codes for CASQINRELGTEAFF.

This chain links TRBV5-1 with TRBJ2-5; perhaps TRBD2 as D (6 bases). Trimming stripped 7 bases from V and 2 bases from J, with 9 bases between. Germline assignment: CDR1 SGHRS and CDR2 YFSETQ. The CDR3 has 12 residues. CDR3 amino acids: CASGDSQETQYF. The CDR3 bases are TGCGCCAGCGGGGACTCTCAAGAGACCCAGTACTTC.

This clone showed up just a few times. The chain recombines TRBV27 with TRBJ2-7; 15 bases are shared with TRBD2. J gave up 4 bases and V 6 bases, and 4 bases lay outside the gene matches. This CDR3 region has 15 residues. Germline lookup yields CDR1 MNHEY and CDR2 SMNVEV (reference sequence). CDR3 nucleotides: TGTGCCAGCAGGGGACTAGCGGGGGGCCTGTACGAGCAGTACTTC. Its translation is CASRGLAGGLYEQYF.

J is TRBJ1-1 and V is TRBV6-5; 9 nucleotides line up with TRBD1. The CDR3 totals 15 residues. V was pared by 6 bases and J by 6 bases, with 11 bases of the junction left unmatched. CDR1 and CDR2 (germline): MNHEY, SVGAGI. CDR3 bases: TGTGCCAGCAGGATAACACGGGACAGGGTTTCTGAAGCTTTCTTT. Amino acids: CASRITRDRVSEAFF.

The CDR3 loop is CASSKRGLYNEQFF. The CDR3 DNA sequence: TGTGCCAGCAGTAAAAGGGGGCTTTACAATGAGCAGTTCTTC. V usage is TRBV7-2 and J usage is TRBJ2-1, with 7 bases lining up with TRBD1. This CDR3 comprises 14 residues. The trim removed 6 bases at V and 4 bases at J, leaving 6 bases unmatched. The germline V gene has CDR1 SGHTA and CDR2 FQGNSA. The full variable domain, in which reference TRBV7-2 and TRBJ2-1 provide the parts outside the CDR3, is GAGVSQSPSNKVTEKGKDVELRCDPISGHTALYWYRQSLGQGLEFLIYFQGNSAPDKSGLPSDRFSAERTGGSVSTLTIQRTQQEDSAVYLCASSKRGLYNEQFFGPGTRLTVL.

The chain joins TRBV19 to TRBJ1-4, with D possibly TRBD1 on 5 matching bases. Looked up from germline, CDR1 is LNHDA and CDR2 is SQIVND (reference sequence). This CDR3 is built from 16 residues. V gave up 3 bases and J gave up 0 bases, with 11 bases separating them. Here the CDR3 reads CASSMSRAATNEKLFF. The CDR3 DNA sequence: TGTGCCAGTAGTATGAGCAGGGCTGCAACTAATGAAAAACTGTTTTTT.

In nucleotides, the CDR3 is TGCGCCAGCAGCGTAGGACAGAGACAAGAGACCCAGTACTTC. As protein: CASSVGQRQETQYF. The genes are TRBV5-1 and TRBJ2-5, with D possibly matching TRBD1 (6 bases). V was pared by 4 bases and J by 2 bases, with 12 bases between. There are 14 residues in the CDR3. Per the germline V gene, CDR1 is SGHRS and CDR2 is YFSETQ.